The 8 T cell receptor beta chains below all came from one sample that was sequenced in a study of beta chain features in type 1 diabetes. All of the isolated RNA was reverse transcribed, so expressed TCRB transcripts were sequenced. The method was immunoSEQ multiplex PCR; TCRdb's version includes in-frame clones alone and lacks a portion of them. The data contain 50,000 or so clones, under 55% of them singletons. General study results and limits: When Type 1 diabetes patients were examined, their TCRB CDR3s proved moderately but significantly shorter in all four CD4+ subsets.

Their recognized antigens are unknown. Sequenced material: Tregs from blood. All receptors come from a man between 25 and 39 years old with type 1 diabetes.

This chain uses TRBV28 with TRBJ2-7, with TRBD2 identical over 13 bases. After removal of 4 bases from V and 0 bases from J, the junction contained 12 bases not matched to a gene. This CDR3 has 19 amino acids. The V gene's germline CDR1 is MDHEN and CDR2 SYDVKM. As DNA, the CDR3 is TGTGCCAGCAGTTCGCTCCCCGGGACTAGCGGGGCCCACTCCTACGAGCAGTACTTC. It translates to CASSSLPGTSGAHSYEQYF. Full variable domain (outside the CDR3, taken from reference TRBV28 and TRBJ2-7): DVKVTQSSRYLVKRTGEKVFLECVQDMDHENMFWYRQDPGLGLRLIYFSYDVKMKEKGDIPEGYSVSREKKERFSLILESASTNQTSMYLCASSSLPGTSGAHSYEQYFGPGTRLTVT.

V gene TRBV7-2 combines with J gene TRBJ2-2; a possible D gene is TRBD1 (6 bases). The CDR3 length is 13 residues. The germline V gene encodes CDR1 SGHTA and CDR2 FQGNSA. V dropped 5 bases and J dropped 4 bases, with 8 bases sitting between them. Here the CDR3 DNA reads TGTGCCAGCAGCCTACAGGGCACCGGGGAGCTGTTTTTT. It encodes CASSLQGTGELFF. The full variable domain, in which reference TRBV7-2 and TRBJ2-2 provide the parts outside the CDR3, is GAGVSQSPSNKVTEKGKDVELRCDPISGHTALYWYRQSLGQGLEFLIYFQGNSAPDKSGLPSDRFSAERTGGSVSTLTIQRTQQEDSAVYLCASSLQGTGELFFGEGSRLTVL.

Written as DNA, the CDR3 is TGTGCCAGCAGCTTAGATACTAGCGGGAGGCTTAGGCAGTTCTTC. Translation gives CASSLDTSGRLRQFF. The rearrangement uses TRBV11-2 and TRBJ2-1; 12 bases map to TRBD2. CDR1 and CDR2 from the germline V gene are SGHAT and FQNNGV. CDR3 length: 15 amino acids. Trimming cost V 0 bases and J 12 bases; bases outside gene matches: 6.

The CDR3 nucleotides read TGTGCCAGCAGCGGTGGACAGGGCACAGATACGCAGTATTTT. Translation gives CASSGGQGTDTQYF. The rearrangement links TRBV7-9 to TRBJ2-3; 7 bases line up with TRBD1. This CDR3 is 14 amino acids long. Looked up from germline, CDR1 is SEHNR and CDR2 is FQNEAQ (reference sequence). V gave up 5 bases and J gave up 1 base; unmatched junction bases: 3.

The chain employs TRBV5-4 and TRBJ1-1; possible D gene TRBD1, 6 bases. Trimming took 4 bases from V and 0 from J, leaving 13 bases between them. The CDR3 length is 15 residues. The germline gives CDR1 SGHNT, CDR2 YYREEE (reference sequence). CDR3 DNA sequence: TGTGCCAGCAGCCCGTCCGGACAGATGAACACTGAAGCTTTCTTT. Its translation: CASSPSGQMNTEAFF.

This clone was counted between two and nine times. The chain is built from TRBV7-3 and TRBJ2-1; 12 nucleotides align to TRBD2. The CDR3 runs 15 residues. V lost 5 bases and J lost 5; bases outside the gene matches: 4. The V gene's germline CDR1 is SGHTA and CDR2 FQGTGA. The chain's CDR3 is CASSTGLAGNNEQFF. The CDR3 DNA reads as TGTGCCAGCAGCACAGGACTAGCGGGAAACAATGAGCAGTTCTTC.

The V gene is TRBV11-2, the J gene TRBJ2-3; 7 nucleotides match TRBD2. This CDR3 spans 15 amino acids. CDR1 is SGHAT and CDR2 is FQNNGV in the germline V gene. V dropped 0 bases and J dropped 6; count of bases not matched to a gene: 6. Here the CDR3 DNA reads TGTGCCAGCAGCTTAGACTGGGCTAGCGGCGATACGCAGTATTTT. Amino acids: CASSLDWASGDTQYF.

The CDR3 DNA follows: TGTGCCAGCAGCTTAGGGCCCCCCAGCGGGAACACCGGGGAGCTGTTTTTT. It yields the protein CASSLGPPSGNTGELFF. The V and J genes are TRBV7-3 and TRBJ2-2, with D maybe TRBD2 (5 bases). In germline, CDR1 is SGHTA, CDR2 FQGTGA. Trimming took 2 bases from V and 1 from J, leaving 14 bases between them. CDR3 length: 17 amino acids. Full variable domain (outside the CDR3, taken from reference TRBV7-3 and TRBJ2-2): GAGVSQTPSNKVTEKGKYVELRCDPISGHTALYWYRQSLGQGPEFLIYFQGTGAADDSGLPNDRFFAVRPEGSVSTLKIQRTERGDSAVYLCASSLGPPSGNTGELFFGEGSRLTVL.